This TCR beta chain was found in a study of cytotoxic CD8 clonotypes in ibrutinib-treated CLL. Measured with immunoSEQ multiplex PCR; TCRdb has only the in-frame clones, and not every one. This table holds some 200,000 clones, more than 75% found once. This clone was counted ten times or more. Trimming took off 2 bases at V and 7 bases at J, with 15 bases between the two ends. The CDR3 consists of 14 residues. CDR1 SNHLY and CDR2 FYNNEI come from the germline V gene. This TCR was recovered from a human donor with chronic lymphocytic leukemia. The starting material was PBMCs, obtained after 12 months of ibrutinib treatment. The J gene is TRBJ2-7, the V gene TRBV2; a possible D gene is TRBD1 (7 bases). In DNA form, the CDR3 reads TGTGCCAGCAGTGAATTAGGGGGCGCGGGGGAGCAGTACTTC. Translated: CASSELGGAGEQYF.